Below, 12 T cell receptor beta chains from the same sample are listed, as sequenced in a study of blood T cell repertoires in COVID-19. Profiled with immunoSEQ multiplex PCR; TCRdb holds only in-frame clones, not every one. The repertoire has tens of thousands of clones, about 86% of them found once; the top ten carry approximately 17%. Sequenced: peripheral blood. These receptors originate from a man older than 75 in a cohort sampled during active COVID-19.

This rearrangement joins TRBV3-1 (or the pseudogene TRBV3-2) to TRBJ2-6; 9 bases agree with TRBD1. This CDR3 spans 22 amino acids. V trimming: 3 bases; J trimming: 0 bases; junction bases outside the gene matches: 18. CDR1 is LGHDT, CDR2 YNNKEL, per germline (reference sequence). CDR3 DNA sequence: TGTGCCAGCAGCCACACAAGCTATTTAAGGACAGGGGTGAGCTCTGGGGCCAACGTCCTGACTTTC. It encodes CASSHTSYLRTGVSSGANVLTF.

J is TRBJ2-3 and V is TRBV5-4; 9 bases are shared with TRBD1. The CDR3 runs 17 residues. Germline CDR1 SGHNT, CDR2 YYREEE (reference sequence). Trimming at V came to 4 bases and at J to 0 bases, leaving 9 bases not matched to a gene. Here the CDR3 reads CASSAKNRGRSTDTQYF. For the CDR3, the DNA is TGTGCCAGCAGCGCGAAAAACAGGGGGCGTAGCACAGATACGCAGTATTTT.

The genes are TRBV28 and TRBJ2-5; D might be TRBD2 (6 bases). Trimming took off 1 base at V and 4 bases at J, with 16 bases between the two ends. The germline CDR1 and CDR2 sequences are MDHEN and SYDVKM. This CDR3 region has 16 residues. As DNA, the CDR3 is TGTGCCAGCAGTTTATTCCGGGGCGGGAAACGAGAGACCCAGTACTTC. It specifies CASSLFRGGKRETQYF.

The genes are TRBV21-1 and TRBJ1-3; the D call in the table, TRBD1, was not verified against the DNA. TRBV21-1 is described as a pseudogene. CDR3 length: 16 amino acids. CDR3 region: CASSKLNRGEGNTIYF. For the CDR3, the DNA is TGTGCCAGCAGCAAATTAAACAGGGGGGAAGGAAACACCATATATTTT.

The chain links TRBV7-8 to TRBJ2-5; D might be TRBD1 (6 bases). The ends were cut back, 4 bases at V and 5 bases at J, with 11 bases in the middle. The CDR3 is 13 amino acids. Per the germline V gene, CDR1 is SGHVS and CDR2 is FQNEAQ. The CDR3 DNA follows: TGTGCCAGCAGCTCAGGGGTGGGGGAGACCCAGTACTTC. Translating it yields CASSSGVGETQYF. The whole variable domain, remainder taken from reference TRBV7-8 and TRBJ2-5, is GAGVSQSPRYKVAKRGQDVALRCDPISGHVSLFWYQQALGQGPEFLTYFQNEAQLDKSGLPSDRFFAERPEGSVSTLKIQRTQQEDSAVYLCASSSGVGETQYFGPGTRLLVL.

The chain recombines TRBV10-2 with TRBJ2-1, with TRBD2 matching 8 bases. Trimming took 0 bases from V and 6 from J; bases not matched to a gene: 4. Germline CDR1 and CDR2: WSHSY and SAAADI. This CDR3 contains 15 residues. The CDR3 sequence: CASSESTRGGNEQFF. The CDR3 bases are TGCGCCAGCAGTGAGTCGACCCGGGGGGGCAATGAGCAGTTCTTC.

CDR3 loop: CASSGGSNEKLFF. CDR3 sequence (DNA): TGTGCCAGTAGTGGCGGATCTAATGAAAAACTGTTTTTT. V and J are TRBV19 and TRBJ1-4, with no clear D. The CDR3 sequence is 13 residues long. V was shortened by 5 bases and J by 3 bases, with 7 bases between the two germline ends. Germline V gives CDR1 LNHDA, CDR2 SQIVND (reference sequence).

This clone was seen a single time. The chain carries TRBV10-3 and TRBJ2-2, with 7 nucleotides matching TRBD2. V was pared by 4 bases and J by 1 base, with 9 bases of the junction left unmatched. The CDR3 contains 17 residues. Germline V gene data show CDR1 as ENHRY and CDR2 as SYGVKD. The CDR3 DNA sequence: TGTGCCATCAGTGTTAACCCTGGGGGGGTGAACACCGGGGAGCTGTTTTTT. It encodes CAISVNPGGVNTGELFF.

V and J are TRBV6-2 or TRBV6-3 and TRBJ1-1, with 8 bases aligning to TRBD1. V was pared by 2 bases and J by 7 bases, with 0 bases of the junction left unmatched. CDR1 and CDR2 (germline): MNHEY, SVGEGT. The CDR3 runs to 12 residues. The CDR3 DNA is TGTGCCAGCAGTTACACAGGGGGTGAAGCTTTCTTT. Protein sequence: CASSYTGGEAFF.

The chain uses TRBV10-3 and TRBJ2-7, with 7 positions matching TRBD1. The CDR3 has 13 amino acids. Trimming at V came to 1 base and at J to 5 bases, leaving 2 bases not matched to a gene. The germline gives CDR1 ENHRY, CDR2 SYGVKD. CDR3 coding DNA: TGTGCCATCAGTGAGTTACAGGGGAACGAGCAGTACGTC. Translating gives CAISELQGNEQYV.

The rearrangement joins TRBV6-5 to TRBJ2-2, with TRBD2 identical over 7 bases. CDR1 is MNHEY, CDR2 SVGAGI, per germline. The CDR3 runs 16 residues. The V segment lost 3 bases and the J segment 0 bases; nucleotides outside the gene matches: 4. DNA of the CDR3: TGTGCCAGCAGTTATTCGACTAGCTCGAACACCGGGGAGCTGTTTTTT. This gives the protein CASSYSTSSNTGELFF.

Only one count was recorded for this clone. DNA for the CDR3: TGCGCCAGCAGCTTCGGGGTAAACAATGAGCAGTTCTTC. Translated, it gives CASSFGVNNEQFF. The chain carries TRBV5-1 and TRBJ2-1; TRBD2 might be the D (5 bases). The V gene's germline CDR1 is SGHRS and CDR2 YFSETQ. The V end lost 2 bases, the J end lost 5 bases, and 8 bases lay between the germline ends. The CDR3 has 13 amino acids. Full variable domain (missing parts from reference TRBV5-1 and TRBJ2-1): KAGVTQTPRYLIKTRGQQVTLSCSPISGHRSVSWYQQTPGQGLQFLFEYFSETQRNKGNFPGRFSGRQFSNSRSEMNVSTLELGDSALYLCASSFGVNNEQFFGPGTRLTVL.